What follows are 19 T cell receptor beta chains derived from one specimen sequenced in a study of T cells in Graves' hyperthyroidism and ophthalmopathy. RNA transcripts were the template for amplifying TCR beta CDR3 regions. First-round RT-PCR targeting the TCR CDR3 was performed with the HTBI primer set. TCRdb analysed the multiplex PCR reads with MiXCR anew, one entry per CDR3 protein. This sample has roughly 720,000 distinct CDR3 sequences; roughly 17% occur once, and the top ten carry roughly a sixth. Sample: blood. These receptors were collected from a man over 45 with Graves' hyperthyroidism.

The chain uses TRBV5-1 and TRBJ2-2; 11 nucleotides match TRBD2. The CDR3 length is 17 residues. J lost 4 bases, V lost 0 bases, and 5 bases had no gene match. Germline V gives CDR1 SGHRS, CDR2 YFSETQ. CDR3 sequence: CASSLAGTSGFTGELFF. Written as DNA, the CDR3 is TGCGCCAGCAGCTTGGCCGGGACTAGCGGTTTCACCGGGGAGCTGTTTTTT.

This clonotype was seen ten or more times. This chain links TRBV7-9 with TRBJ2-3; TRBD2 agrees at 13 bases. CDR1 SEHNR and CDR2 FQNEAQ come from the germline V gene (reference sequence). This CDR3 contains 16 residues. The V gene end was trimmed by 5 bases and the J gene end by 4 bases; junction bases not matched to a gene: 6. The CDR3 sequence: CASSAQLAGGADTQYF. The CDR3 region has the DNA TGTGCCAGCAGCGCACAACTAGCGGGAGGGGCAGATACGCAGTATTTT.

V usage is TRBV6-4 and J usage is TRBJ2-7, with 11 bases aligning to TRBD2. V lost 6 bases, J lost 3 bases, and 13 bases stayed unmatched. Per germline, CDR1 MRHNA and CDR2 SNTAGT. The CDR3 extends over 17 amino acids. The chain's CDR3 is CASSKVEASGRNYEQYF. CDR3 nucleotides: TGTGCCAGCAGCAAGGTGGAGGCTAGCGGGAGGAACTACGAGCAGTACTTC.

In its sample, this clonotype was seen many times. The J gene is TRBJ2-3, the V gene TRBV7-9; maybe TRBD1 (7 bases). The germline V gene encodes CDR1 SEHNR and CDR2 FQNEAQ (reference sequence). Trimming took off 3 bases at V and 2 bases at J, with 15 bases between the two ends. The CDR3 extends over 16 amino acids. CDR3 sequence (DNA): TGTGCCAGCAGCTTGGTCGCAGGGGGGTTCACAGATACGCAGTATTTT. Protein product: CASSLVAGGFTDTQYF.

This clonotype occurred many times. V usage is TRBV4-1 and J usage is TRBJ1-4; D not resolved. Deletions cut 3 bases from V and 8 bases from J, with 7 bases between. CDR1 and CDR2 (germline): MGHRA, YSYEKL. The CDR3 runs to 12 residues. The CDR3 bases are TGCGCCAGCAGCCAGTCTGGAGAAAAACTGTTTTTT. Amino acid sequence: CASSQSGEKLFF.

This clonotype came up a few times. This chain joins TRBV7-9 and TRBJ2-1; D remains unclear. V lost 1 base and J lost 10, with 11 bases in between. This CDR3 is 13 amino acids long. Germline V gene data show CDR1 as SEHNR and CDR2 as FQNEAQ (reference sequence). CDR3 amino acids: CASSLGGREEQFF. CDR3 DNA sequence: TGTGCCAGCAGCTTAGGGGGAAGAGAGGAGCAGTTCTTC. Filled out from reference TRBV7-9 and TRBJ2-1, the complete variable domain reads DTGVSQNPRHKITKRGQNVTFRCDPISEHNRLYWYRQTLGQGPEFLTYFQNEAQLEKSRLLSDRFSAERPKGSFSTLEIQRTEQGDSAMYLCASSLGGREEQFFGPGTRLTVL.

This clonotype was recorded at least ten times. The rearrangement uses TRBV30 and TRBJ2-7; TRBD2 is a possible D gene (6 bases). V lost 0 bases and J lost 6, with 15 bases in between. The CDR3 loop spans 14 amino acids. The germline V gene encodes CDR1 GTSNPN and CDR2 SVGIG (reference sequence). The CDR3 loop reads CAWSVQGGGSEQYF. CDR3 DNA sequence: TGTGCCTGGAGTGTACAAGGAGGAGGGTCCGAGCAGTACTTC.

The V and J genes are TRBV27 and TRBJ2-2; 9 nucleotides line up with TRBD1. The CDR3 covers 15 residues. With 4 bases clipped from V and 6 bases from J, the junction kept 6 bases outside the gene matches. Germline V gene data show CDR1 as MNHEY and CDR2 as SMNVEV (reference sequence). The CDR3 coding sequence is TGTGCCAGCAGTTGGGACAGGGACGGTGCCGGGGAGCTGTTTTTT. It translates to CASSWDRDGAGELFF.

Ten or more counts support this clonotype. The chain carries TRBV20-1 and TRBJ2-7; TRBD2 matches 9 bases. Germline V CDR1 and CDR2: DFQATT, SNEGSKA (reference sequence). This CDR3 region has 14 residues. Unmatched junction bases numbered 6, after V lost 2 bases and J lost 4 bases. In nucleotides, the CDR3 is TGCAGTGCTAGACGAGCGGGAGGTGCGTACGAGCAGTACTTC. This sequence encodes CSARRAGGAYEQYF.

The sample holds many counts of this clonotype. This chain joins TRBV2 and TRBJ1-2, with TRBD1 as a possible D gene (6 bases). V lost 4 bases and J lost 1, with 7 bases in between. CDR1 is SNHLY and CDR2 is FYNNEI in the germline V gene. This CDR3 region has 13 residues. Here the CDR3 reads CASSVGHNYGYTF. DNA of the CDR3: TGTGCCAGCAGTGTGGGACATAACTATGGCTACACCTTC.

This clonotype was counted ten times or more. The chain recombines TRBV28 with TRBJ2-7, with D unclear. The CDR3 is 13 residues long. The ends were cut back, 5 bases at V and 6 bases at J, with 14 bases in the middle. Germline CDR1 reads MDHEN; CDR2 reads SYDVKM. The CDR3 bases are TGTGCCAGCAGTATATCCACAGTTCCCGAGCAGTACTTC. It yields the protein CASSISTVPEQYF.

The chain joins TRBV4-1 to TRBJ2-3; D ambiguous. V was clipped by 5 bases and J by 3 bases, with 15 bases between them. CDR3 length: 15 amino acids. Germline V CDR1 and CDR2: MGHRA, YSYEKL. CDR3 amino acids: CASSKTPSPTDTQYF. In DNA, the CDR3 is TGCGCCAGCAGCAAAACTCCCTCCCCTACAGATACGCAGTATTTT.

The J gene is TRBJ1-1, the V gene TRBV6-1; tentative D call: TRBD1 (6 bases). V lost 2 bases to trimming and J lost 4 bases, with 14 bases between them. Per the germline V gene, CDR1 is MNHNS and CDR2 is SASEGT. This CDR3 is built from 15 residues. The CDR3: CASSEWKGVITEAFF. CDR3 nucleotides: TGTGCCAGCAGTGAATGGAAGGGGGTGATCACTGAAGCTTTCTTT.

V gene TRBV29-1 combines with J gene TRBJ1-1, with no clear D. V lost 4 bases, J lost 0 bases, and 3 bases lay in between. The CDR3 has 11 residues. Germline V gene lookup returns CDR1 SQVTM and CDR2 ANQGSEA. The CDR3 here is CSVGLNTEAFF. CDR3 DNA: TGCAGCGTTGGGCTGAACACTGAAGCTTTCTTT.

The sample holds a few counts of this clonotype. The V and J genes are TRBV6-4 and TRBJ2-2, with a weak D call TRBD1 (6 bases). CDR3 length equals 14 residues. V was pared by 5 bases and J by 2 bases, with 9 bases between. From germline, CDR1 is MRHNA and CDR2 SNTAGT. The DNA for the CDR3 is TGTGCCAGCAGTCGAGGGGGAAACACCGGGGAGCTGTTTTTT. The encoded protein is CASSRGGNTGELFF.

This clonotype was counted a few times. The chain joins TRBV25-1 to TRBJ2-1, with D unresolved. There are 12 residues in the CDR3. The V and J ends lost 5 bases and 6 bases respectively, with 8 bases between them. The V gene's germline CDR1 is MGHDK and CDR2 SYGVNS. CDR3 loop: CASSIALNEQFF. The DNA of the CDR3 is TGTGCCAGCAGTATCGCCCTCAATGAGCAGTTCTTC.

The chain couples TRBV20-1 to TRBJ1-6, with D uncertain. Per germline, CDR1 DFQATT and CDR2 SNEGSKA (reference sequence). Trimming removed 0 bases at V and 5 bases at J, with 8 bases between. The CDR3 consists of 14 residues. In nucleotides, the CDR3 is TGCAGTGCTAGAGACGCAAGTGATAATTCACCCCTCCACTTT. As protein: CSARDASDNSPLHF.

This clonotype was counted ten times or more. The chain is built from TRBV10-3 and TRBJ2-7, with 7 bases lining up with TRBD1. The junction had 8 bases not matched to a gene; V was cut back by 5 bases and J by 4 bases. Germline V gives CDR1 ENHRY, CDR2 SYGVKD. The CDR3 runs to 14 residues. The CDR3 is CAISFQDRLYEQYF. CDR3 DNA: TGTGCCATCAGTTTCCAGGACAGGCTGTACGAGCAGTACTTC.

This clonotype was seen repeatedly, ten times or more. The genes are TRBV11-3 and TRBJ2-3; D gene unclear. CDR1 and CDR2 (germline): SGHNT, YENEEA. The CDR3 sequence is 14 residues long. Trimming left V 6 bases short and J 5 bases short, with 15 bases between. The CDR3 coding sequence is TGTGCCAGCAGTGTTCATGGATTAGGAGATACGCAGTATTTT. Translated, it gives CASSVHGLGDTQYF. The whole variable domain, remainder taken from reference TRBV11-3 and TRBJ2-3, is EAGVVQSPRYKIIEKKQPVAFWCNPISGHNTLYWYLQNLGQGPELLIRYENEEAVDDSQLPKDRFSAERLKGVDSTLKIQPAELGDSAVYLCASSVHGLGDTQYFGPGTRLTVL.